Listed below are T cell receptor beta chains from one sample, sequenced in a study of T cell responses to AZD1222 COVID-19 vaccine. Generated by immunoSEQ multiplex PCR, the TCRdb table keeps only in-frame clones and is missing some. Of more than 120,000 clones listed, around nine tenths are singletons. Sequencing used peripheral blood, obtained 28 days after the second AZD1222 dose. Receptors originate from an adult who received the AZD1222 COVID-19 vaccine. Each CDR3 is given without its conserved first and last residue.

v_call	cdr3_aa
TRBV4-3	ASSQDINYGYT
TRBV30	AWSVKGAGAGNTQY
TRBV9	ASSVAWGVYNEQF
TRBV6-5	ASSLTGATQETQY
TRBV30	AWSTMAGFTEAF
TRBV29-1	SVSRGGLVEAF
TRBV19	ASTMTGEETQY
TRBV9	ASSPTHRVTEAF
TRBV18	ASSPRAEPGREQY
TRBV6-6	ASSYSTINTEAF
TRBV7-2	ASSLEWGRGGTGELF
TRBV30	AWSVLLHNEQF
TRBV7-9	ASSPQQGNTEAF
TRBV5-6	ASSQAAGRGNTIY
TRBV4-2	ASSQGTGGREKLF
TRBV24-1	ATSDPRTGGNNEQF
TRBV11-2	ASSQTGTGGNTIY
TRBV7-2	ASSPDRAGGNTIY
TRBV29-1	SVDTQY
TRBV29-1	SVGRETETQY
TRBV18	ASSPRRQPYEQY
TRBV13	ASSLGYGREGGDTQY
TRBV7-2	ASSFQARATDTQY
TRBV2	ASLITDTQY
TRBV6-6	ASSYKSKGLLYEQY
TRBV7-2	ASSSGFAYEQY
TRBV28	ASSLRTSGTNEQY
TRBV27	ASSFRRRAGELF
TRBV6-2/TRBV6-3	ASSYPGQGTYEQY
TRBV25-1	ASSDLDLIYGYT
TRBV11-2	ASSSLRGDTEAF
TRBV4-2	ASSRGYGYT
TRBV14	ASSAGGEQY
TRBV6-5	ASSKQGADYEQY
TRBV4-2	ASSQDPGQNYGYT
TRBV7-8	ASSLLGKYQPQH